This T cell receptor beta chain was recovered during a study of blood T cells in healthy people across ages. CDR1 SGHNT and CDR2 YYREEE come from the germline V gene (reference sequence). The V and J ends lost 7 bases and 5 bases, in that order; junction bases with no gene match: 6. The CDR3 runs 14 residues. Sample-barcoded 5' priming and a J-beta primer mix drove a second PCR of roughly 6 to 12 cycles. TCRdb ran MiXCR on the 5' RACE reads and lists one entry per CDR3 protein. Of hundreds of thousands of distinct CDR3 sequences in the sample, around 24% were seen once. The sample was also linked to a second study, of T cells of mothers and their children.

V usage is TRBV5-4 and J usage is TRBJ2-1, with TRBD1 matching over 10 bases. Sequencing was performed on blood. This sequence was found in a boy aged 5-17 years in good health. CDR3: CASWDRGWDNEQFF. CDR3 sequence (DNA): TGTGCCAGCTGGGACAGGGGTTGGGACAATGAGCAGTTCTTC.